This T cell receptor (beta chain) was documented in a study of spatial heterogeneity in lung cancer. Ten or more counts support this clonotype. In TCRdb, the 5' RACE reads were re-called with MiXCR into one record per CDR3 protein. The sample contains around 41,000 distinct CDR3 sequences, approximately 22% of which appear only once. Time point denoted: blood at routine non-recurrence follow-up after resection. The CDR3 length is 16 residues. The germline CDR1 and CDR2 sequences are LGHDT and YNNKEL (reference sequence). V trimming: 4 bases; J trimming: 0 bases; junction bases outside the gene matches: 6.

This chain joins TRBV3-1 and TRBJ2-3, with TRBD1 matching over 8 bases. This sequence originates from a female donor with early-stage non-small cell lung cancer. Sequencing was performed on PBMCs, taken at follow-up. The DNA for the CDR3 is TGTGCCAGCAGCCTACCGGACAGGGCTAGCACAGATACGCAGTATTTT. The encoded protein is CASSLPDRASTDTQYF.